This record covers a single T cell receptor beta chain. Its antigen remains unknown. The entry originates in a study of CXCR3-negative and CXCR3-positive naive CD8 T cells. Findings and limits, study-wide: The study inferred TCR strength from TRB CDR3 properties and found comparable surface CD5 between naive subsets. Hydrophobicity was higher for TRB CDR3s found in CXCR3-positive naive cells than in CXCR3-negative naive cells.

Libraries of TRB cDNA were made by 5' RACE and carried UMIs. TCRdb reprocessed the 5' RACE reads; each CDR3 protein has one entry and no DNA is given. This listing includes tens of thousands of distinct CDR3 sequences. The sequence was collected from a human donor in good health. Some clones in this sample may be carry-over from other donors' samples. Input material: naive CXCR3- CD8+ T cells from blood. Subset described: CD45RO-CCR7+CD27+CD95- naive CD8+ T cells lacking CXCR3 (TNR3-).

The CDR3 region is CASSPLGGLSEAFF. The rearrangement uses TRBV18 and TRBJ1-1. CDR3 size: 14 residues. Germline CDR1 and CDR2: KGHSH and LQKENI.